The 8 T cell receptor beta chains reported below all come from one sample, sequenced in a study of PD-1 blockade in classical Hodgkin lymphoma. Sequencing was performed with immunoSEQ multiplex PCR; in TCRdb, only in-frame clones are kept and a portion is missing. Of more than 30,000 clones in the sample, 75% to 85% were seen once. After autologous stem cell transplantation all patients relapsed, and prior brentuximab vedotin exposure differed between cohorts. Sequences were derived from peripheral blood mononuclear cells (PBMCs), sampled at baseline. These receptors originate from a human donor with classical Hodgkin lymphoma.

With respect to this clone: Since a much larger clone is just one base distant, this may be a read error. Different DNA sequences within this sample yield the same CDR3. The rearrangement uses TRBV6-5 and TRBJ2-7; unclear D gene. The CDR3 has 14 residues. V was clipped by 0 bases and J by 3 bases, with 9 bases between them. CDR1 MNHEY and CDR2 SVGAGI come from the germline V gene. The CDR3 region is CASSYSTGNYEQYF. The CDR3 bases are TGTGCCAGCAGTTACTCGACTGGGAACTACGAGCAGTACTTC.

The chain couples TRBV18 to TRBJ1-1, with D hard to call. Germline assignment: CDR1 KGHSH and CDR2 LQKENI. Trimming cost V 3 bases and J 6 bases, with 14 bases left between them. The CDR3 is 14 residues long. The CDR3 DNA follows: TGTGCCAGCTCACCCCCAGGACTAAGCGCTGAAGCTTTCTTT. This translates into CASSPPGLSAEAFF.

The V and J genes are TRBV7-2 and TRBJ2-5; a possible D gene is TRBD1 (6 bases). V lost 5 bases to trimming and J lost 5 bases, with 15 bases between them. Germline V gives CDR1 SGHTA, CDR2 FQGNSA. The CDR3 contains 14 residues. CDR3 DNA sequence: TGTGCCAGCAGCCGTCTGGGGGCTTGGGAGACCCAGTACTTC. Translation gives CASSRLGAWETQYF.

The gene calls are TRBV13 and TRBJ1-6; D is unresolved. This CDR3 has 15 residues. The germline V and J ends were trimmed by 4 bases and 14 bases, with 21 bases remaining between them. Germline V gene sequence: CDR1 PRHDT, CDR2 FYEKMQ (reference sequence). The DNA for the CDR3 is TGTGCCAGCAGCTCAAGGAAGGGCCGGGTCTCGTCCCTCCACTTT. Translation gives CASSSRKGRVSSLHF. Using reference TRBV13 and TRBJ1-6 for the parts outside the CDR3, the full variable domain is AAGVIQSPRHLIKEKRETATLKCYPIPRHDTVYWYQQGPGQDPQFLISFYEKMQSDKGSIPDRFSAQQFSDYHSELNMSSLELGDSALYFCASSSRKGRVSSLHFGNGTRLTVT.

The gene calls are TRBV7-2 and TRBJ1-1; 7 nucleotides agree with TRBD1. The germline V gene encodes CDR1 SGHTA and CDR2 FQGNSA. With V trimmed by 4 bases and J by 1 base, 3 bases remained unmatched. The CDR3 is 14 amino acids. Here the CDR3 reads CASSSGTANTEAFF. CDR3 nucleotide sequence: TGTGCCAGCAGCTCCGGGACAGCGAACACTGAAGCTTTCTTT.

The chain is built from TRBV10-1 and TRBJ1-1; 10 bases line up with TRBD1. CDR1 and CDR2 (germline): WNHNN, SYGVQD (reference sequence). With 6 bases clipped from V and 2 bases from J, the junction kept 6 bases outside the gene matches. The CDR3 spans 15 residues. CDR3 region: CASRYRDRGNTEAFF. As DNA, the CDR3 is TGCGCCAGCAGGTACCGGGACAGGGGCAACACTGAAGCTTTCTTT.

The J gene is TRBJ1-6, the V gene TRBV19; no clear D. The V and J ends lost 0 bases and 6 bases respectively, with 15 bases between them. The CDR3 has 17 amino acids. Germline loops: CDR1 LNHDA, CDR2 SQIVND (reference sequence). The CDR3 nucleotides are TGTGCCAGTAGTATAGATGGACCTTCCCGGGCTAATTCACCCCTCCACTTT. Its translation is CASSIDGPSRANSPLHF. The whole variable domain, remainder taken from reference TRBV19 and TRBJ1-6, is DGGITQSPKYLFRKEGQNVTLSCEQNLNHDAMYWYRQDPGQGLRLIYYSQIVNDFQKGDIAEGYSVSREKKESFPLTVTSAQKNPTAFYLCASSIDGPSRANSPLHFGNGTRLTVT.

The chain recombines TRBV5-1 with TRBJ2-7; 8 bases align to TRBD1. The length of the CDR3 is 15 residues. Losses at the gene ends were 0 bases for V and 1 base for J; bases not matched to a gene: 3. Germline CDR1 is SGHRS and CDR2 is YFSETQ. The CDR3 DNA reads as TGCGCCAGCAGCTTGGAGACAGGGGCGTCCTACGAGCAGTACTTC. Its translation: CASSLETGASYEQYF. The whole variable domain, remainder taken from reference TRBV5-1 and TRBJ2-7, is KAGVTQTPRYLIKTRGQQVTLSCSPISGHRSVSWYQQTPGQGLQFLFEYFSETQRNKGNFPGRFSGRQFSNSRSEMNVSTLELGDSALYLCASSLETGASYEQYFGPGTRLTVT.